This T cell receptor beta chain was captured by sequencing in a study of CD8 T cells in ankylosing spondylitis. Quantitative 5'-RACE with molecular barcodes produced the TCR beta libraries. TCRdb reprocessed the 5' RACE reads with MiXCR, giving one entry per CDR3 protein. This sample carries about 840,000 distinct CDR3 sequences, 12% of them seen once, and the ten largest clones take approximately 0.46%. V trimming: 5 bases; J trimming: 11 bases; junction bases outside the gene matches: 6. The CDR3 loop spans 14 amino acids. As for this clonotype: Its target is not known.

Regarding the study as a whole: Made up of about eight highly homologous variants, a TCR beta motif appeared characteristic of ankylosing spondylitis blood.

The sample comprised blood, either unsorted or a sorted T cell fraction (not recorded which). The source is a male donor with ankylosing spondylitis. The chain is built from TRBV12-3 or TRBV12-4 and TRBJ1-6; 10 nucleotides align to TRBD1. The CDR3 nucleotides read TGTGCCAGCAGTGCGGGACAGGGGAGTACACCCCTCCACTTT. Translating it yields CASSAGQGSTPLHF.